Sequencing of this T cell receptor (beta chain) was carried out in a study of blood T cell repertoires in COVID-19. Study context: There were acute and convalescent COVID-19 samples, and they came from the United States, Italy and Spain. The cDNA or gDNA used as material had been derived from T cells, B-cell-depleted T cells, or PBMCs.

J gave up 4 bases and V 5 bases, and 17 bases lay outside the gene matches. The length of the CDR3 is 18 residues. Germline values: CDR1 MNHNY, CDR2 SVGAGI (reference sequence). How the authors handled the data: Nucleated cell number was recorded as an estimate derived from reference gene primer amplification. Generated by immunoSEQ multiplex PCR, the TCRdb table keeps only in-frame clones and is missing some. V and J calls and clone size are copied from that table; D and trimming were computed from the DNA. The sample contains about 100,000 clones, roughly nine tenths of which appear only once. The clonotype was recovered from a man aged 55 to 70 with acute or convalescent COVID-19. This sequence joins TRBV6-6 and TRBJ2-1; TRBD2 matches at 7 bases. The sequenced sample was peripheral blood. CDR3 loop: CASSPQAGLADSYNEQFF. The CDR3 DNA reads TGTGCCAGCAGTCCGCAAGCCGGGCTAGCGGACTCGTACAATGAGCAGTTCTTC.